A selection of T cell receptor beta chains follows, all from one sample in a study of blood T cell repertoires in COVID-19. Data came from immunoSEQ multiplex PCR; TCRdb stores just in-frame clones and leaves some out. Of about 340,000 clones in the sample, around 83% were seen once. Sequencing was carried out using peripheral blood. These receptors were collected from a man aged 30-40 years with active or convalescent COVID-19. CDR3s include the opening cysteine and the closing phenylalanine or tryptophan. A D gene is named only where the DNA matches it firmly. The listing skips clone size in some rows; elsewhere it reads once, few, many or a size class.

TGTGCCAGCAGCTTGTTTGGGAAAGCAGGGGCGACAGATACGCAGTATTTT,CASSLFGKAGATDTQYF,-,TRBV5-5,-,TRBJ2-3
TGTGCCAGCAGCCAAGAGGTCAGCGGGGCCTTCTACGAGCAGTACTTC,CASSQEVSGAFYEQYF,-,TRBV3-1/TRBV3-2,TRBD2,TRBJ2-7
TGTGCCAGCAGCTTGGGGGCAGGGGGTACCGGGGAGCTGTTTTTT,CASSLGAGGTGELFF,-,TRBV11-3,TRBD1,TRBJ2-2
TGTGCCAGCAGCCGGGGACAGGGGCCCTCCTACGAGCAGTACTTC,CASSRGQGPSYEQYF,-,TRBV5-8,TRBD1,TRBJ2-7
TGTGCCAGTAGTATGGTAGGGGGCGCGGGGCAGCCCCAGCATTTT,CASSMVGGAGQPQHF,-,TRBV19,TRBD1,TRBJ1-5
TGTGCCAGCAGCCTACCGACAGGGCCGAAGGATCAGCCCCAGCATTTT,CASSLPTGPKDQPQHF,-,TRBV28,TRBD1,TRBJ1-5
TGTGCCACCAGTGACCGGCAGGGGGCCCCCACAGATACGCAGTATTTT,CATSDRQGAPTDTQYF,-,TRBV24-1,TRBD1,TRBJ2-3
TGTGCCAGCAGTCAACTAGCGGGGGTTCTCAACGAGCAGTACTTC,CASSQLAGVLNEQYF,few,TRBV6-2/TRBV6-3,TRBD2,TRBJ2-7
TGTGCCAGCAGCTTAGGATTGGCCCCAACTAATGAAAAACTGTTTTTT,CASSLGLAPTNEKLFF,-,TRBV11-3,-,TRBJ1-4
TGTGCCACCAGTGATTTAGGGGAAGACTATGGCTACACCTTC,CATSDLGEDYGYTF,-,TRBV24-1,-,TRBJ1-2
TGCAGCGTTTCCGTTAGCGGGGGAAACACCGGGGAGCTGTTTTTT,CSVSVSGGNTGELFF,few,TRBV29-1,TRBD2,TRBJ2-2
TGTGCCAGCAGTTTAAGTAGTCCGTCCTACAATGAGCAGTTCTTC,CASSLSSPSYNEQFF,once,TRBV28,-,TRBJ2-1
TGTGCCAGCAGCTTAGATCAACAGTGGGGGGATGAAAAACTGTTTTTT,CASSLDQQWGDEKLFF,few,TRBV11-2,-,TRBJ1-4
TGTGCCAGCAGTGAATTGCGGGGGGATAACAATGAGCAGTTCTTC,CASSELRGDNNEQFF,-,TRBV2,TRBD2,TRBJ2-1
TGTGCCAGCAGTTCTAAGAAGGGGGCGGCCTATGAGCAGTTCTTC,CASSSKKGAAYEQFF,-,TRBV6-2/TRBV6-3,TRBD1,TRBJ2-1
TGTGCCAGCAGCTTAACGGGACAGGGGATCGAGCAGTACTTC,CASSLTGQGIEQYF,-,TRBV7-9,TRBD1,TRBJ2-7